This TCR beta chain appears in the sequencing data of a study of T cells after yellow fever vaccination. Notes on the study in general: A weaker secondary response peaked on day 5, the primary on day 15. Clonotypes appearing in both CD4 and CD8 compartments existed, and their share was small. Contaminants from the bulk population, in the form of abundant clonotypes, could be found in FACS-sorted repertoires.

Turning to this clonotype: Its cognate antigen is unknown.

MiXCR, run by TCRdb on the 5' RACE reads, gives a single entry per CDR3 protein. The table includes roughly 250,000 distinct CDR3 sequences, roughly 13% detected once. The germline V gene has CDR1 SEHNR and CDR2 FQNEAQ (reference sequence). V gave up 5 bases and J gave up 5 bases; unmatched junction bases: 9. The CDR3 extends over 14 amino acids. The sequences come from CD4+ T cells sorted from PBMCs, collected 45 days after the yellow fever booster vaccination. The sequence derives from a man aged 30 to 45 who received the YFV17D yellow fever vaccine. The chain links TRBV7-9 to TRBJ2-7; 7 positions match TRBD2. The CDR3 sequence: CASSSTWGGDEQYF. CDR3 DNA: TGTGCCAGCAGCAGTACGTGGGGGGGGGACGAGCAGTACTTC.